This TCR beta chain comes out of a study of graft-versus-host responses after intestinal transplantation. As for this clone: Its antigen is still unknown.

Sequencing was performed with immunoSEQ multiplex PCR; in TCRdb, only in-frame clones are kept and a portion is missing. The sample holds over 100,000 clones, approximately 95% seen once. There are 15 residues in the CDR3. From germline, CDR1 is SGHTA and CDR2 FQGTGA. V lost 5 bases and J 0 bases, leaving 12 bases between the germline ends. This sequence joins TRBV7-3 and TRBJ2-3; D is perhaps TRBD2 (6 bases). Source: unstimulated CD4+ T cells sorted from spleen or lymph node cells, taken before intestinal transplant. This clonotype was obtained from a human donor who received an intestinal transplant. The CDR3 sequence is CASSPMAGSTDTQYF. The CDR3 DNA follows: TGTGCCAGCAGCCCCATGGCGGGAAGCACAGATACGCAGTATTTT.